This is a list of T cell receptor beta chains from one sample in a study of blood T cell repertoires in COVID-19. Assay: immunoSEQ multiplex PCR; the TCRdb copy retains only in-frame clones and omits some. Of some 150,000 clones listed, approximately 80% are singletons. Sequencing used peripheral blood. Receptor source: a man aged 55-75 years with active or convalescent COVID-19. Each CDR3 is given with its conserved first and last residue. The order of the fields is clone size, D gene, V gene, J gene, CDR3 DNA, CDR3 protein. A D gene is named only where the DNA matches it firmly. Not every row has a clone size; where given, it reads once, few, many or a size class.

>.|.|TRBV6-4|TRBJ2-1
TGTGCCAGCAGGAGGGACACCACCTACAATGAGCAGTTCTTC
CASRRDTTYNEQFF
>.|TRBD1|TRBV12-3/TRBV12-4|TRBJ1-2
TGTGCCAGCAGTGTAGACAGGGCCTATGGCTACACCTTC
CASSVDRAYGYTF
>.|.|TRBV6-5|TRBJ1-1
TGTGCCAGCAGTTACTCCTCAGGGGAAGGCACTGAAGCTTTCTTT
CASSYSSGEGTEAFF
>.|.|TRBV29-1|TRBJ1-2
TGCAGCGCCGAAGTTGGACGGACTGTTTGGGGCTACACCTTC
CSAEVGRTVWGYTF
>.|TRBD2|TRBV7-9|TRBJ2-1
TGTGCCAGCAGCTTAGGGGGTGGGCTAGCGGGAGATGGGGAGCAGTTCTTC
CASSLGGGLAGDGEQFF
>.|.|TRBV25-1|TRBJ1-3
TGTGCCAGCAGTGAATATCGACAGAGCTCTGGAAACACCATATATTTT
CASSEYRQSSGNTIYF
>.|.|TRBV27|TRBJ1-1
TGTGCCAGCAGTTTACTCTCCAGTATCGGGTCCCAAGGCGCCACTGAAGCTTTCTTT
CASSLLSSIGSQGATEAFF
>.|.|TRBV29-1|TRBJ2-2
TGCAGCGTTGAAGTTGGGGGAGGGAACACCGGGGAGCTGTTTTTT
CSVEVGGGNTGELFF
>.|TRBD1|TRBV28|TRBJ2-1
TGTGCCAGCAGTTTTCGGGGACAGGGGGCGAATGAGCAGTTCTTC
CASSFRGQGANEQFF
>.|TRBD1|TRBV12-3/TRBV12-4|TRBJ2-7
TGTGCCAGCAGTCCCGACAGGGGTGGCGAGCAGTACTTC
CASSPDRGGEQYF
>.|.|TRBV11-2|TRBJ2-7
TGTGCCAGCAGCGTCGCCTACGAGCAGTACTTC
CASSVAYEQYF
>once|TRBD1|TRBV10-3|TRBJ2-5
TGTGCCATCAGTGAAGGGGGCGGACAAGAGACCCAGTACTTC
CAISEGGGQETQYF
>.|.|TRBV27|TRBJ1-5
TGTGCCAGCAGTCCAAGACAGACCGGTCAGCCCCAGCATTTT
CASSPRQTGQPQHF
>.|TRBD1|TRBV30|TRBJ1-1
TGTGCCTGGAGTTCACAGGGGGCGAACACTGAAGCTTTCTTT
CAWSSQGANTEAFF
>.|.|TRBV7-2|TRBJ1-2
TGTGCCAGCAGCCCCACAGGGCCTAACTATGGCTACACCTTC
CASSPTGPNYGYTF
>.|.|TRBV19|TRBJ1-2
TGTGCCAGTAGCCAAAGTGGTTTAGACTCCATCTATGGCTACACCTTC
CASSQSGLDSIYGYTF
>.|.|TRBV28|TRBJ2-3
TGTGCCAGCAGTTCACGGGGTTCATCAGATACGCAGTATTTT
CASSSRGSSDTQYF
>.|TRBD1|TRBV28|TRBJ2-4
TGTGCCAGCAGTTTAGGCCTGGGACAGGGTGACCCATGGTCCAAAAACATTCAGTACTTC
CASSLGLGQGDPWSKNIQYF
>few|.|TRBV7-6|TRBJ2-2
TGTGCCAGCAGCTTAGGACTTCTAGACACCGGGGAGCTGTTTTTT
CASSLGLLDTGELFF
>.|TRBD2|TRBV3-1/TRBV3-2|TRBJ2-1
TGTGCCAGCAGTCAAAGGCTAGCGGGAGATCGGGAGCAGTTCTTC
CASSQRLAGDREQFF
>.|.|TRBV14|TRBJ1-4
TGTGCCAGCAGCCGTGGGCCGACCTTTCACAATGAAAAACTGTTTTTT
CASSRGPTFHNEKLFF
>.|TRBD1|TRBV24-1|TRBJ2-5
TGTGCCACCAGTGACCCAGGGACAGGCGAAGAGACCCAGTACTTC
CATSDPGTGEETQYF
>.|.|TRBV29-1|TRBJ2-3
TGCAGCGTTAATGACAGGGGAGGGACAGATACGCAGTATTTT
CSVNDRGGTDTQYF
>.|TRBD1|TRBV5-1|TRBJ1-6
TGCGCCAGCAGCCTGGGACAGTATTCACCCCTCCACTTT
CASSLGQYSPLHF
>once|.|TRBV1|TRBJ2-1
TGCACCAGCAGGGGTTGGGAGTGCAATGAGCAGTTCTTC
CTSRGWECNEQFF
>.|.|TRBV10-2|TRBJ2-1
TGCGCCAGCAGTGAGCCGACTAGGGGATTGTTCTTC
CASSEPTRGLFF
>.|.|TRBV7-9|TRBJ1-5
TGTGCCAGGATTTTTGGCCCGCCTTCGACAGGTAACAATCAGCCCCAGCATTTT
CARIFGPPSTGNNQPQHF
>.|.|TRBV5-1|TRBJ1-4
TGCGCCAGCAGCTTGGACGCCTTTCGGGCTAATGAAAAACTGTTTTTT
CASSLDAFRANEKLFF
>.|.|TRBV2|TRBJ1-1
TGTGCCAGCAACCTAAGGAGGAACACTGAAGCTTTCTTT
CASNLRRNTEAFF
>.|TRBD2|TRBV19|TRBJ2-1
TGTGCCAGTAGTACTTTCCTAGCGGCCAATGAGCAGTTCTTC
CASSTFLAANEQFF
>.|TRBD1|TRBV5-8|TRBJ1-2
TGTGCCAGCAGCCAAGGGACAGGATATGGCTACACCTTC
CASSQGTGYGYTF
>.|.|TRBV30|TRBJ1-2
TGTGCCTGCCCAAAGGGGAATAATGGCTACACCTTC
CACPKGNNGYTF
>.|TRBD1|TRBV4-1|TRBJ2-7
TGCGCCAGCAGCCAACGGGGGACAGGGGGCTCTAGCGGGAGCTCCTACGAGCAGTACTTC
CASSQRGTGGSSGSSYEQYF